The entry below describes one T cell receptor (beta chain). This sequence may be a read error, since a much larger clone differs from it by one base. This entry is derived from a study of identical twins. This CDR3 contains 12 residues. Germline assignment: CDR1 PRHDT and CDR2 FYEKMQ (reference sequence). Template switching supplied a universal primer site; unique molecular identifiers were carried on the cDNA. TCRdb recomputed calls from the 5' RACE reads with MiXCR, one row per CDR3 protein. The sample shows 1.5 million to 2 million distinct CDR3 sequences, around 29% of them seen only once. The receptor was isolated from a newborn girl in good health. The specimen sequenced was cord blood. The gene calls are TRBV13 and TRBJ1-5; D not certain. CDR3 nucleotides: TGTGCCTGCAGCCATAGCAATCAGCCCCAGCATTTT. Translating gives CACSHSNQPQHF.